This paragraph reports one T cell receptor beta chain. What it binds is not known. The data are from a study of T cell responses to AZD1222 COVID-19 vaccine. Study-level results: CD4 TCRs linked to vaccination spanned spike, dominating at 160-218 and 743-854.

CDR3 length equals 14 residues. V dropped 1 base and J dropped 5 bases, with 11 bases sitting between them. Germline CDR1 SNHLY, CDR2 FYNNEI. The repertoire was sequenced with immunoSEQ multiplex PCR; TCRdb's copy has only in-frame clones and lacks some. This sample has approximately 140,000 clones; approximately 91% occur once, and the top ten carry about 3.8%. This clonotype was sampled from an adult who received the AZD1222 COVID-19 vaccine. The sequenced sample was peripheral blood, obtained 28 days after the second AZD1222 dose. V is TRBV2 and J is TRBJ1-2; possible D gene TRBD1, 5 bases. DNA of the CDR3: TGTGCCAGCAGTGAAGAGGGACGAGGGTATGGCTACACCTTC. This gives the protein CASSEEGRGYGYTF.